These 5 T cell receptor beta chains originate from one sample sequenced in a study of blood T cell repertoires in COVID-19. The data were produced by immunoSEQ multiplex PCR, yet TCRdb's version contains in-frame clones alone and is incomplete. Of 200,000 to 250,000 clones in the sample, around 80% were seen once. Specimen: peripheral blood. These receptors came from a woman aged 30 to 39 with COVID-19, enrolled during active disease.

The genes are TRBV5-6 and TRBJ1-2; 7 bases agree with TRBD1. The V gene's germline CDR1 is SGHDT and CDR2 YYEEEE. V was pared by 0 bases and J by 2 bases, with 10 bases of the junction left unmatched. The CDR3 totals 17 residues. The CDR3 here is CASSLGPPGQINYGYTF. The CDR3 region has the DNA TGTGCCAGCAGCTTGGGCCCCCCGGGACAGATAAACTATGGCTACACCTTC.

The V gene is TRBV5-4, the J gene TRBJ2-1, with 12 bases fitting TRBD2. Trimming removed 0 bases from V and 8 bases from J; junction bases left unmatched: 0. This CDR3 has 14 residues. Germline V gene sequence: CDR1 SGHNT, CDR2 YYREEE (reference sequence). CDR3 coding DNA: TGTGCCAGCAGCTTGGGACTAGCGGGAGATGAGCAGTTCTTC. Translation gives CASSLGLAGDEQFF.

This chain connects TRBV2 to TRBJ1-2, with 12 bases identical to TRBD1. J lost 8 bases, V lost 6 bases, and 10 bases had no gene match. The CDR3 is made up of 15 amino acids. Germline V gene sequence: CDR1 SNHLY, CDR2 FYNNEI. The CDR3 sequence is CASRVRDRGQGGYTF. As DNA, the CDR3 is TGTGCCAGCAGGGTCCGGGACAGGGGGCAAGGAGGCTACACCTTC.

The chain joins TRBV27 to TRBJ1-4; D is ambiguous. Germline values: CDR1 MNHEY, CDR2 SMNVEV (reference sequence). This CDR3 comprises 13 residues. The V end lost 11 bases, the J end lost 5 bases, and 15 bases lay between the germline ends. This CDR3 reads CAWKAGTNEKLFF. CDR3 bases: TGTGCCTGGAAGGCAGGCACAAATGAAAAACTGTTTTTT.

This clone occurred once. J is TRBJ2-5 and V is TRBV9; 8 bases map to TRBD2. The CDR3 is made up of 13 amino acids. The trim removed 2 bases at V and 4 bases at J, leaving 1 base unmatched. Germline V gene lookup returns CDR1 SGDLS and CDR2 YYNGEE. CDR3 sequence (DNA): TGTGCCAGCAGCGTTGGGACTAGAGAGACCCAGTACTTC. Translation gives CASSVGTRETQYF. Full variable domain (missing parts from reference TRBV9 and TRBJ2-5): DSGVTQTPKHLITATGQRVTLRCSPRSGDLSVYWYQQSLDQGLQFLIQYYNGEERAKGNILERFSAQQFPDLHSELNLSSLELGDSALYFCASSVGTRETQYFGPGTRLLVL.